One and the same sample provided the 12 T cell receptor beta chains below, sequenced in a study of CD8 T cells in Susac syndrome. Random hexamers primed reverse transcription of about 0.5 to 1 ug RNA. MiXCR, applied by TCRdb to the immunoSEQ multiplex PCR reads, yields one record per CDR3 protein. The sample includes 150,000 to 250,000 distinct CDR3 sequences, nearly 95% of them seen just once. Sequencing was carried out using CD4+ T cells from PBMCs. These TCRs come from a human donor with multiple sclerosis.

This chain joins TRBV19 and TRBJ2-3, with 9 bases lining up with TRBD2. Looked up from germline, CDR1 is LNHDA and CDR2 is SQIVND (reference sequence). CDR3 size: 16 residues. With 5 bases clipped from V and 0 bases from J, the junction kept 6 bases outside the gene matches. CDR3 region: CASSVSSGTSTDTQYF. The CDR3 DNA is TGTGCCAGTAGTGTATCTAGCGGGACTAGCACAGATACGCAGTATTTT.

Note on this clonotype: The junction does not match germline at one end; this may be a read error. V is TRBV29-1 and J is TRBJ2-5; D unresolved. The CDR3 length is 13 residues. Germline CDR1 is SQVTM and CDR2 is ANQGSEA. CDR3 sequence: CSVAATDQGTQYF. Here the CDR3 DNA reads TGCAGCGTTGCGGCAACAGACCAAGGGACCCAGTACTTC. The full variable domain, completed using reference TRBV29-1 and TRBJ2-5, is SAVISQKPSRDICQRGTSLTIQCQVDSQVTMMFWYRQQPGQSLTLIATANQGSEATYESGFVIDKFPISRPNLTFSTLTVSNMSPEDSSIYLCSVAATDQGTQYFGPGTRLLVL.

The J gene is TRBJ1-2, the V gene TRBV15; TRBD1 might be the D (6 bases). In germline, CDR1 is LNHNV, CDR2 YYDKDF (reference sequence). CDR3 size: 16 residues. Trimming took off 0 bases at V and 4 bases at J, with 15 bases between the two ends. The CDR3 DNA is TGTGCCACCAGCAGAGATTCACAGGGTTGGGGCTATGGCTACACCTTC. Residues: CATSRDSQGWGYGYTF.

The V call is TRBV11-2, the J call TRBJ2-7, with D tentatively TRBD2 (6 bases). The germline V and J ends were trimmed by 3 bases and 7 bases, with 13 bases remaining between them. The CDR3 has 13 amino acids. Per the germline V gene, CDR1 is SGHAT and CDR2 is FQNNGV. CDR3 loop: CASSLGGSMEQYF. The CDR3 DNA sequence: TGTGCCAGCAGCTTGGGAGGATCTATGGAGCAGTACTTC. The variable domain in full, with the rest retrieved from reference TRBV11-2 and TRBJ2-7, is EAGVAQSPRYKIIEKRQSVAFWCNPISGHATLYWYQQILGQGPKLLIQFQNNGVVDDSQLPKDRFSAERLKGVDSTLKIQPAKLEDSAVYLCASSLGGSMEQYFGPGTRLTVT.

J is TRBJ2-3 and V is TRBV6-6; D ambiguous. The ends were cut back, 8 bases at V and 5 bases at J, with 11 bases in the middle. CDR1 is MNHNY and CDR2 is SVGAGI in the germline V gene (reference sequence). This CDR3 has 12 amino acids. CDR3 sequence: CASGPVGDTQYF. CDR3 nucleotide sequence: TGTGCCAGCGGTCCGGTTGGAGATACGCAGTATTTT.

The chain carries TRBV9 and TRBJ2-1, with unresolved D. Trimming left V 0 bases short and J 11 bases short, with 12 bases between. Germline CDR1 SGDLS, CDR2 YYNGEE. This CDR3 comprises 13 residues. The CDR3 sequence: CASSVGPSDKQFF. In nucleotides, the CDR3 is TGTGCCAGCAGCGTAGGTCCCTCTGATAAGCAGTTCTTC.

CDR3 sequence (DNA): TGTGCCAGCAGCGTGGAGGGGAACTATGGCTACACCTTC. It translates to CASSVEGNYGYTF. This chain links TRBV9 with TRBJ1-2; perhaps TRBD1 as D (5 bases). V was trimmed by 2 bases and J by 2 bases, leaving 7 bases between them. Germline assignment: CDR1 SGDLS and CDR2 YYNGEE. CDR3 length: 13 residues. The full variable domain, in which reference TRBV9 and TRBJ1-2 provide the parts outside the CDR3, is DSGVTQTPKHLITATGQRVTLRCSPRSGDLSVYWYQQSLDQGLQFLIQYYNGEERAKGNILERFSAQQFPDLHSELNLSSLELGDSALYFCASSVEGNYGYTFGSGTRLTVV.

This clonotype was seen a few times. The chain carries TRBV2 and TRBJ2-1; possible D gene TRBD2, 5 bases. There are 12 residues in the CDR3. V was cut by 6 bases and J by 6 bases, with 9 bases left in between. CDR1 is SNHLY, CDR2 FYNNEI, per germline. The CDR3 loop is CASSLTSNEQFF. CDR3 bases: TGTGCCAGCAGCTTAACTAGCAATGAGCAGTTCTTC. The entire variable domain, with the rest obtained from reference TRBV2 and TRBJ2-1, is as follows: EPEVTQTPSHQVTQMGQEVILRCVPISNHLYFYWYRQILGQKVEFLVSFYNNEISEKSEIFDDQFSVERPDGSNFTLKIRSTKLEDSAMYFCASSLTSNEQFFGPGTRLTVL.

This rearrangement joins TRBV9 to TRBJ2-7; no reliable D call. The CDR3 covers 13 residues. Trimming stripped 0 bases from V and 4 bases from J, with 8 bases between. The V gene's germline CDR1 is SGDLS and CDR2 YYNGEE. The CDR3 DNA sequence: TGTGCCAGCAGCGTAGGTCCCAAGTACGAGCAGTACTTC. Protein sequence: CASSVGPKYEQYF.

The chain has TRBV3-1 and TRBJ2-2; D gene unclear. Germline V lookup: CDR1 LGHDT, CDR2 YNNKEL (reference sequence). The CDR3 consists of 13 residues. V lost 1 base and J 4 bases, leaving 4 bases between the germline ends. The CDR3 DNA reads as TGTGCCAGCAGCCAAGGTCCCACCGGGGAGCTGTTTTTT. Translating gives CASSQGPTGELFF.

The J gene is TRBJ2-7, the V gene TRBV6-5; TRBD1 aligns across 12 bases. The germline V gene has CDR1 MNHEY and CDR2 SVGAGI. CDR3 length: 13 amino acids. Unmatched junction bases numbered 7, after V lost 10 bases and J lost 6 bases. The CDR3 region is CATGTGGISEQYF. CDR3 bases: TGTGCCACAGGGACAGGGGGCATCTCCGAGCAGTACTTC.

The rearrangement uses TRBV12-3 or TRBV12-4 and TRBJ2-7; TRBD2 aligns across 8 bases. The CDR3 is 14 amino acids. Trimming removed 3 bases from V and 5 bases from J; junction bases left unmatched: 6. The CDR3 DNA is TGTGCCAGCAGTTTGGGCGGGGGGAACGACGAGCAGTACTTC. This codes for CASSLGGGNDEQYF.